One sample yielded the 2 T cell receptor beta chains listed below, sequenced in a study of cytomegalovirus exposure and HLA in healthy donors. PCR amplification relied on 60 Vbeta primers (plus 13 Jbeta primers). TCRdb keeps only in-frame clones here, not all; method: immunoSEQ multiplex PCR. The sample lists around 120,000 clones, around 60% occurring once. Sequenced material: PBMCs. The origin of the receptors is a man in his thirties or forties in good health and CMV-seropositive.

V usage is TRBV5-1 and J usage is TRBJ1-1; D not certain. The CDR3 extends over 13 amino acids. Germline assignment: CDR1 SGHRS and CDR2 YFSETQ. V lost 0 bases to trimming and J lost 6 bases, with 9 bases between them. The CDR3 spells CASSLGAGSEAFF. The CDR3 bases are TGCGCCAGCAGCTTGGGAGCGGGCTCTGAAGCTTTCTTT. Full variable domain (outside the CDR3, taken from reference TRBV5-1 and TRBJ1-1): KAGVTQTPRYLIKTRGQQVTLSCSPISGHRSVSWYQQTPGQGLQFLFEYFSETQRNKGNFPGRFSGRQFSNSRSEMNVSTLELGDSALYLCASSLGAGSEAFFGQGTRLTVV.

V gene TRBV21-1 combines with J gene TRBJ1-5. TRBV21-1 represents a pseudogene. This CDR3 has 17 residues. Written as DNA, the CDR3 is TGTGCCAGCAGCAAAGATGGGGGGGTTTTTGGCAATCAGCCCCAGCATTTT. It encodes CASSKDGGVFGNQPQHF.